This T cell receptor (beta chain) was identified during a study of shared clonotypes between healthy human individuals. The repertoire was sequenced with immunoSEQ multiplex PCR; TCRdb's copy has only in-frame clones and lacks some. The sample includes under 350,000 clones, more than 75% of them seen just once. The table lists this clone with a count of one. The TCR originated in a man aged 18-30 years in good health. Sequencing was performed on memory CD8+ T cells sorted from blood. Described subset: CD45RO+ cells pooled with CCR7-negative TemRA cells.

CDR3 DNA sequence: TGCGCCAGCAGTGAAGGTAACTACAATGAGCAGTTCTTC. Protein product: CASSEGNYNEQFF. This chain joins TRBV10-1 and TRBJ2-1; D ambiguous. Trimming cost V 3 bases and J 3 bases, with 6 bases left between them. Looked up from germline, CDR1 is WNHNN and CDR2 is SYGVQD (reference sequence). The CDR3 has 13 residues.